This T cell receptor (beta chain) came from a study of a mutant IDH1 vaccine in newly diagnosed glioma. Study at large: With temozolomide cycles, or 4-6 weeks after radiotherapy alone, vaccination was started.

The time point is: week 47, end of study. The vaccine gave 300 ug of a 20-mer mutant IDH1 peptide subcutaneously per dose. The germline gives CDR1 SGHTA, CDR2 FQGNSA. The CDR3 totals 15 residues. V shed 5 bases and J shed 1 base, with 14 bases lying between them. As for this clone: Its target is not known.

The data were produced by immunoSEQ multiplex PCR, yet TCRdb's version contains in-frame clones alone and is incomplete. Among 35,000 to 45,000 clones listed, 75% were seen once. The chain carries TRBV7-2 and TRBJ2-5, with unresolved D. This TCR was sampled from a man aged 35 to 55 with glioma. Source: PBMCs, taken from a glioma patient whose treatment included an IDH1 peptide vaccine. DNA of the CDR3: TGTGCCAGCAGCGTCTCGTCAATGCCCCAAGAGACCCAGTACTTC. Its protein is CASSVSSMPQETQYF. Complete variable domain (other parts from reference TRBV7-2 and TRBJ2-5): GAGVSQSPSNKVTEKGKDVELRCDPISGHTALYWYRQSLGQGLEFLIYFQGNSAPDKSGLPSDRFSAERTGGSVSTLTIQRTQQEDSAVYLCASSVSSMPQETQYFGPGTRLLVL.